The 11 T cell receptor beta chains below all came from one sample that was sequenced in a study of blood T cell repertoires in COVID-19. Repertoires were generated with immunoSEQ multiplex PCR, while TCRdb's copy carries only in-frame clones and drops some. The table includes some 68,000 clones, 70% to 90% detected once. Sequencing was performed on peripheral blood. The source is a man in his fifties or sixties with active COVID-19.

CDR3 DNA sequence: TGCGCCAGCAGTGAGTTTCCGGGACAGGGAGGTCTGAACACTGAAGCTTTCTTT. It encodes CASSEFPGQGGLNTEAFF. This chain uses TRBV10-1 with TRBJ1-1; 9 bases are a match to TRBD1. J gave up 0 bases and V 1 base, and 9 bases lay outside the gene matches. CDR1 WNHNN and CDR2 SYGVQD come from the germline V gene (reference sequence). The CDR3 totals 18 residues.

V gene TRBV5-1 combines with J gene TRBJ2-2; no firm D call. V lost 0 bases to trimming and J lost 5 bases, with 8 bases between them. The germline gives CDR1 SGHRS, CDR2 YFSETQ. The CDR3 runs to 14 residues. CDR3 DNA: TGCGCCAGCAGCTTGGAGACATGGACCGGGGAGCTGTTTTTT. It encodes CASSLETWTGELFF.

The V gene is TRBV7-9, the J gene TRBJ2-3; 7 nucleotides align to TRBD2. The CDR3 is 18 residues long. The germline V gene has CDR1 SEHNR and CDR2 FQNEAQ (reference sequence). J gave up 2 bases and V 0 bases, and 11 bases lay outside the gene matches. CDR3 sequence (DNA): TGTGCCAGCAGCTTAGCGCTAATGGAAGCGGGGTTCACAGATACGCAGTATTTT. Protein sequence: CASSLALMEAGFTDTQYF.

The gene calls are TRBV20-1 and TRBJ2-3; the D gene is possibly TRBD1 (6 bases). V was clipped by 6 bases and J by 7 bases, with 11 bases between them. This CDR3 comprises 11 residues. Germline CDR1 reads DFQATT; CDR2 reads SNEGSKA (reference sequence). The CDR3 is CSAQQGNTQYF. The CDR3 DNA reads as TGCAGTGCGCAACAGGGAAATACGCAGTATTTT.

A single count supports this clone. The chain carries TRBV3-1 (or the pseudogene TRBV3-2) and TRBJ2-7, with 9 nucleotides matching TRBD2. The CDR3 length is 16 residues. V was pared by 3 bases and J by 5 bases, with 11 bases of the junction left unmatched. Germline V gene lookup returns CDR1 LGHDT and CDR2 YNNKEL (reference sequence). The CDR3 bases are TGTGCCAGCAGCCAGAGACTGACTAGCGGATCCCACGAGCAGTACTTC. It encodes CASSQRLTSGSHEQYF.

To note about this clone: Compared with germline, one end of the junction differs, possibly owing to a read error. This chain uses TRBV27 with TRBJ2-2; TRBD2 matches at 7 bases. This CDR3 comprises 15 residues. From germline, CDR1 is MNHEY and CDR2 SMNVEV (reference sequence). The CDR3 bases are TGTGCCAGCAGTTGGTGGGGGGGGAACCCCGGGGAGCTGTTTTTT. Protein product: CASSWWGGNPGELFF.

This chain uses TRBV20-1 with TRBJ2-7, with unresolved D. V was clipped by 1 base and J by 3 bases, with 4 bases between them. The V gene's germline CDR1 is DFQATT and CDR2 SNEGSKA (reference sequence). The CDR3 is 11 amino acids. CDR3 nucleotides: TGCAGTGCTAGAGTGAGCTACGAGCAGTACTTC. Translation: CSARVSYEQYF.

V and J are TRBV27 and TRBJ2-7, with 9 positions matching TRBD1. This CDR3 spans 14 amino acids. Germline lookup yields CDR1 MNHEY and CDR2 SMNVEV (reference sequence). V lost 8 bases to trimming and J lost 2 bases; unmatched junction nucleotides: 7. CDR3 nucleotides: TGTGCCAGCTCTCTCTGGGACAGGGCCTACGAGCAGTACTTC. Translation gives CASSLWDRAYEQYF.

The count of this clone is one. The genes are TRBV5-1 and TRBJ1-3; TRBD1 aligns across 7 bases. The germline V gene has CDR1 SGHRS and CDR2 YFSETQ. The CDR3 is 15 residues long. Trimming at V came to 3 bases and at J to 0 bases, leaving 3 bases not matched to a gene. The CDR3 DNA reads TGCGCCAGCAGCTCGTGGGACAGCTCTGGAAACACCATATATTTT. Amino acid sequence: CASSSWDSSGNTIYF. The variable domain in full, completed from reference TRBV5-1 and TRBJ1-3, reads KAGVTQTPRYLIKTRGQQVTLSCSPISGHRSVSWYQQTPGQGLQFLFEYFSETQRNKGNFPGRFSGRQFSNSRSEMNVSTLELGDSALYLCASSSWDSSGNTIYFGEGSWLTVV.

This chain links TRBV5-1 with TRBJ2-5; D gene unclear. CDR1 and CDR2 from the germline V gene are SGHRS and YFSETQ. Trimming shortened V by 5 bases and J by 5 bases, and 10 bases separated the two germline ends. The CDR3 loop spans 12 amino acids. Here the CDR3 reads CASSFNAETQYF. DNA for the CDR3: TGCGCCAGCAGTTTTAATGCGGAGACCCAGTACTTC.

V and J are TRBV5-1 and TRBJ1-4; D remains unclear. Germline V gene lookup returns CDR1 SGHRS and CDR2 YFSETQ. The CDR3 is 13 amino acids. V was cut by 4 bases and J by 4 bases, with 8 bases left in between. This chain's CDR3 is CASSQGLNEKLFF. In nucleotides, the CDR3 is TGCGCCAGCAGCCAAGGACTTAATGAAAAACTGTTTTTT. Combining the CDR3 with reference TRBV5-1 and TRBJ1-4 gives the whole variable domain KAGVTQTPRYLIKTRGQQVTLSCSPISGHRSVSWYQQTPGQGLQFLFEYFSETQRNKGNFPGRFSGRQFSNSRSEMNVSTLELGDSALYLCASSQGLNEKLFFGSGTQLSVL.